The 10 T cell receptor beta chains given below trace back to one sample, sequenced in a study of blood T cell repertoires in COVID-19. Only in-frame clones appear in the TCRdb table, and some are missing; sequencing was by immunoSEQ multiplex PCR. Among about 64,000 clones, 65% to 90% were seen once, and the ten largest hold approximately 1.2%. Material: peripheral blood. These receptors originate from a middle-aged man with acute or convalescent COVID-19.

This clone was seen just once. V and J are TRBV4-1 and TRBJ1-2; 9 bases agree with TRBD1. The CDR3 is 14 amino acids. J was trimmed by 8 bases and V by 2 bases; bases with no gene match: 6. Germline V lookup: CDR1 MGHRA, CDR2 YSYEKL. The CDR3 reads CASSQIQGAPGYTF. The CDR3 DNA is TGCGCCAGCAGCCAAATACAGGGGGCGCCCGGCTACACCTTC.

The chain is built from TRBV2 and TRBJ2-3; 11 bases map to TRBD2. Germline CDR1 is SNHLY and CDR2 is FYNNEI. The V segment lost 10 bases and the J segment 4 bases; nucleotides outside the gene matches: 10. This CDR3 comprises 15 residues. CDR3: CATEGTSGAADTQYF. CDR3 nucleotides: TGTGCCACCGAAGGGACTAGCGGTGCCGCAGATACGCAGTATTTT. Using reference TRBV2 and TRBJ2-3 for the parts outside the CDR3, the full variable domain is EPEVTQTPSHQVTQMGQEVILRCVPISNHLYFYWYRQILGQKVEFLVSFYNNEISEKSEIFDDQFSVERPDGSNFTLKIRSTKLEDSAMYFCATEGTSGAADTQYFGPGTRLTVL.

The chain joins TRBV18 to TRBJ2-2; 8 bases match TRBD2. The CDR3 extends over 16 amino acids. Trimming cost V 5 bases and J 1 base; bases outside gene matches: 6. Germline CDR1 is KGHSH and CDR2 is LQKENI. CDR3 coding DNA: TGTGCCAGCTCAAAGAATAGCGGGGAGAACACCGGGGAGCTGTTTTTT. It specifies CASSKNSGENTGELFF.

V and J are TRBV5-6 and TRBJ1-2; 7 bases agree with TRBD1. The CDR3 extends over 16 amino acids. Per the germline V gene, CDR1 is SGHDT and CDR2 is YYEEEE. Trimming took 6 bases from V and 0 from J; bases not matched to a gene: 11. This chain's CDR3 is CASTLGQDEANYGYTF. DNA for the CDR3: TGTGCCAGCACCCTCGGACAGGACGAAGCTAACTATGGCTACACCTTC.

This clone was picked up many times. This chain joins TRBV11-3 and TRBJ2-7; D might be TRBD1 (6 bases). Germline V gene data show CDR1 as SGHNT and CDR2 as YENEEA. The CDR3 is 14 amino acids. Between the trimmed V and J ends, which lost 4 bases and 7 bases, there was a span of 17 bases. This CDR3 reads CASSSYRVPFEQYF. The DNA of the CDR3 is TGTGCCAGCAGCTCCTACAGGGTCCCCTTTGAGCAGTACTTC.

This clone was picked up one time. The rearrangement joins TRBV7-2 to TRBJ2-7; perhaps TRBD1 as D (5 bases). Germline CDR1 reads SGHTA; CDR2 reads FQGNSA. The CDR3 consists of 11 residues. V was trimmed by 6 bases and J by 6 bases, leaving 9 bases between them. CDR3 DNA sequence: TGTGCCAGCAGTTGGGGCCTCGAGCAGTACTTC. It yields the protein CASSWGLEQYF.

The V and J genes are TRBV5-1 and TRBJ1-6; the D gene is possibly TRBD1 (5 bases). The V gene's germline CDR1 is SGHRS and CDR2 YFSETQ. V lost 1 base to trimming and J lost 10 bases, with 15 bases between them. This CDR3 has 15 residues. The CDR3 DNA reads as TGCGCCAGCAGCTTGCAGGACATTTATGACTCACCCCTCCACTTT. Translating it yields CASSLQDIYDSPLHF. Combining the CDR3 with reference TRBV5-1 and TRBJ1-6 gives the whole variable domain KAGVTQTPRYLIKTRGQQVTLSCSPISGHRSVSWYQQTPGQGLQFLFEYFSETQRNKGNFPGRFSGRQFSNSRSEMNVSTLELGDSALYLCASSLQDIYDSPLHFGNGTRLTVT.

The chain has TRBV30 and TRBJ2-2, with D perhaps TRBD2 (6 bases). Germline CDR1 and CDR2: GTSNPN and SVGIG (reference sequence). The CDR3 has 16 amino acids. V lost 1 base and J 4 bases, leaving 16 bases between the germline ends. The CDR3 protein is CAWSATRGFGTGELFF. In nucleotides, the CDR3 is TGTGCCTGGAGTGCTACGCGGGGATTTGGCACCGGGGAGCTGTTTTTT. The entire variable domain, with the rest obtained from reference TRBV30 and TRBJ2-2, is as follows: SQTIHQWPATLVQPVGSPLSLECTVEGTSNPNLYWYRQAAGRGLQLLFYSVGIGQISSEVPQNLSASRPQDRQFILSSKKLLLSDSGFYLCAWSATRGFGTGELFFGEGSRLTVL.

The gene calls are TRBV25-1 and TRBJ2-4; TRBD1 matches 8 bases. The CDR3 spans 15 residues. Germline assignment: CDR1 MGHDK and CDR2 SYGVNS. J lost 4 bases, V lost 1 base, and 3 bases had no gene match. This CDR3 is CASSEWGQEKNIQYF. The CDR3 bases are TGTGCCAGCAGTGAATGGGGACAGGAGAAAAACATTCAGTACTTC.

The genes are TRBV14 and TRBJ2-5, with 8 bases lining up with TRBD2. This CDR3 has 15 amino acids. Germline assignment: CDR1 SGHDN and CDR2 FVKESK. With 3 bases clipped from V and 4 bases from J, the junction kept 7 bases outside the gene matches. The CDR3: CASSQGGTSIETQYF. The CDR3 DNA sequence: TGTGCCAGCAGCCAGGGGGGGACTAGTATAGAGACCCAGTACTTC.